This T cell receptor beta chain is from a study of cytomegalovirus exposure and HLA in healthy donors (dated 2017 in TCRdb). Describing the broader study: An earlier analysis of several hundred of the donors reported about 280 Gb of sequence data and some 110 million unique TCR beta sequences obtained from around 190 million T cells. A separate validation cohort of over a hundred different subjects was used in addition to the approximately 700-subject first cohort. The number of donors typed differed by locus, with about 629-640 for A, B, C, DRB1 and DQB1, roughly 520 for DQA1, over 600 for DPA1, and around 460 for DPB1. To predict cytomegalovirus infection status, the study combined high-throughput TCR immunosequencing, statistical association of individual TCRs with disease status, and machine learning. A later analysis re-analyzed previously published TCR beta repertoires from 550 to 700 donors and added high-resolution HLA genotyping to study TCR occurrence patterns. An early release that covered around 590 HLA-typed donors contained 250 to 350 gigabases of sequencing data and tens of millions of unique TCR sequences. A later genetic analysis took genome-wide SNP genotypes for about three fifths of the 666 donors and used that subset as a discovery cohort. Rather than using new phenotypic data, the later analysis identified candidate immune exposures from TCR beta sequences and from how often those sequences occurred across donors. All discovery cohort repertoires had been generated using a single sequencing platform. The T cell repertoires of 700 or so subjects were profiled by immunosequencing and related to cytomegalovirus serostatus. Donor age, sex, ethnicity and CMV serostatus were collected together with the repertoire data. Class I and class II HLA loci were covered by the typing at four-digit resolution. Among the roughly 400 genotyped donors, around 81% belonged to the genetic ancestry cluster associated with self-reported Caucasian donors. Several DR-DQ haplotypes were treated as single units for association and clustering because of strong linkage in the cohort. On average, 235,054 unique TCR beta nucleotide sequences were sequenced per donor among about 400 genotyped donors of the cohort, with roughly 20% of those sequences being non-productive. The study aimed to test whether cataloging public T cell receptors could reveal signatures of past pathogen exposure. An earlier analysis of 587 of the donors used high-throughput TCR beta sequencing to judge whether each TCR beta V gene segment behaved as functional or pseudogenic. Overall results and qualifications from the work: In a later analysis, HLA-associated TCR beta chains showed more clonal expansion and lower generation probabilities than non-associated chains that were equally common. The study listed 150 to 200 TCR beta chains as associated with cytomegalovirus. When HLA alleles, especially DR and DQ, strongly co-occurred, TCR associations were difficult to assign to individual alleles. V-gene and J-gene trimming of TCR beta chains was associated with a missense DCLRE1C variant in a later genetic analysis, and the association was replicated in an independent cohort. In a later analysis, TCR association rates were found to vary across HLA loci, with the most associated TCRs seen for DRB1 alleles and the fewest for HLA-C alleles. At a false discovery rate of 0.05, a later analysis linked around 15,000 TCR beta sequences to specific HLA alleles. Because some donors lacked HLA typing at each locus, the association tests relied only on the typed subset. The authors suggested that the approach could potentially be extended to other disease states and immunological phenotypes. Across donors, most TCR sequences were observed very rarely, whereas some public TCRs were present in many individuals. A later genetic analysis reported fewer N-insertions in productive TCRs among donors in an Asian-associated ancestry cluster than the roughly 640-donor mean. CMV serostatus was the only immune exposure information available for the cohort. A further reported finding was that TCR beta sequences accurately predicted the HLA-A and HLA-B alleles for most subjects in the first cohort. A group of highly shared sequence variants was considered likely to be a technical artifact of the sequencing pipeline. The classifier was reported to diagnose cytomegalovirus status with high specificity and sensitivity in both the original and validation cohorts. Linkage disequilibrium might explain the correlated functional status among segregating V segments, but an unknown experimental factor could not be excluded. Some IMGT-functional V segments, including TRBV6-2 and TRBV6-3, could not be distinguished by the 87-base-pair reads and were therefore excluded. Several of the top co-occurrence clusters appeared to be linked to parvovirus B19, influenza, CMV and Epstein-Barr virus, according to a later analysis. This cohort had only TCR beta chains sequenced, and the lack of alpha or paired-chain data limited which features could be detected. The earlier analysis of approximately 540 of the donors excluded approximately 15 rarely observed V segments, including chromosome 9 orphons, because counts were too low. Sequencing depth was assumed to be roughly uniform across donors in the presence/absence analyses, though that assumption may not hold. In vitro tests confirmed that a few of the cytomegalovirus-associated TCR beta chains recognize cytomegalovirus antigens. An earlier analysis of some 590 of the donors showed that most TCR beta V segments appeared in productive rearrangements either about 87% or about 30% of the time, which broadly matched IMGT annotations. A later analysis found that most CMV-associated TCR beta chains appeared HLA-restricted, with HLA associations seemingly driven largely by CMV exposure.

Of note for this clone: The antigen this receptor binds is unknown. No quality values exist for individual bases; no much larger clone is one base distant.

The cohort consisted of 600 to 700 healthy bone marrow donors. Cohort members were all nominally healthy when sampled, although unrecorded immune exposures were likely present. The donor tested CMV seropositive, placing the donor among the 289 seropositive members of the cohort. A peripheral blood sample was collected from each donor, and TCR beta sequencing was performed on peripheral blood mononuclear cells. Genomic DNA was extracted from the blood cell samples with the Qiagen DNeasy Blood Extraction Kit. Per the germline V gene, SGHTA is the CDR1 and FQGNSA is the CDR2. V is trimmed back by 5 bases and J by 7 bases, and the junction contains 10 bases that no gene match accounts for. Including the terminal cysteine and phenylalanine, the CDR3 comprises 15 residues. Left in the record is the CDR3 DNA by itself, 45 bases read in frame from the first base. The library was obtained by the immunoSEQ multiplex PCR assay. A mixture of 60 forward primers for TCR Vbeta segments and 13 reverse primers for TCR Jbeta segments was used in the multiplex PCR. The CDR3 region of rearranged TCR beta genes was amplified from genomic DNA by a multiplex PCR assay. The Illumina HiSeq System was used to sequence the amplified TCR beta libraries as 87-base-pair reads. The study's processing was this. In a later analysis, about 80 million unique TCR beta chains were counted across the roughly 670 repertoires, and approximately 9.9 million of these chains were shared by at least two donors. Raw reads were error-corrected and collapsed into unique sequences with a nearest-neighbor algorithm that merged closely related sequences to remove PCR and sequencing errors. CDR3 sequences were aligned to IMGT reference sequences to assign V, D and J gene segments. For a sequence to be retained, at least a six-nucleotide match to both a V gene segment and a J gene segment was required. Rearrangements were classified as productive when the CDR3 lacked stop codons and remained in frame with V and J, and all other rearrangements were classified as non-productive. CDR3 was defined according to IMGT convention as the region running from the second conserved V-encoded cysteine to the conserved J-encoded phenylalanine. In an earlier analysis of around 600 of the donors, sequences lacking an unambiguous match to a single V gene segment were excluded. An earlier analysis of under 750 of the donors called V segments functional above 56.7% productive rearrangements and segregating when the between-donor standard deviation exceeded 5%. A statistical classification framework was built for diagnosing cytomegalovirus status from the catalog of TCR beta chain sequences. In a later analysis, TCR nucleotide sequences were compared against IMGT/GENE-DB human TR gene sequences so that V and J genes could be assigned. Using the TCRdist pipeline, a later analysis assigned CDR3 sequences along with most-parsimonious VDJ recombination scenarios. In a later analysis, every TCR beta chain was defined by the combination of its CDR3 amino acid sequence and its V-gene family, and reads without a unique V-gene family were dropped. As a way to deal with suspected cross-contamination and a sequencing artifact, a later analysis dropped roughly 600 nucleotide sequences that were highly shared and had low generation probability. For each public chain, a later analysis derived a clonal expansion index from normalized ranks of inferred template counts within each repertoire. A later analysis computed generation probabilities with a VDJ recombination model fitted to out-of-frame rearrangements, and checked the results against IGoR. A later analysis scored TCR-TCR, TCR-HLA and TCR-CMV co-occurrence with hypergeometric tests, applying a repertoire-size bias correction to TCR pairs. To estimate false discovery rates, a later analysis permuted the HLA or CMV assignments 20 times. In a later analysis, co-occurring TCRs were grouped using DBSCAN, with TCRdist sequence similarity added in when clustering inside HLA-allele-positive subsets. Repertoires with fewer than 30,000 or more than 120,000 public chains, plus five repertoires with anomalous nucleotide sharing, were excluded from co-occurrence clustering. The clones in this table, taken by TCRdb from immuneACCESS, are in-frame only. Not every clone is retained; where verified, under half of the shortfall comes from an unresolved V gene, and the cause of the rest is unknown. The D gene and trimming were derived from the DNA, and the V and J assignments and clone size from that table. The sample data list about 84,000 clones, and roughly 63% of these were observed just once. The biggest ten clones account for approximately 15% of the sample.

Sequencing used PBMCs. This sequence uses TRBV7-2 and TRBJ2-7; 11 bases in the middle match TRBD2. This sequence was found in a woman between 40 and 50 years old in good health and CMV-seropositive. CDR3 sequence: CASSTGTSGRKEQYF. The DNA sequence is TGTGCCAGCAGCACTGGGACTAGCGGACGAAAAGAGCAGTACTTC.